These 20 T cell receptor beta chains were all obtained from the same sample, sequenced in a study of blood T cell repertoires in COVID-19 (dated by TCRdb to the early 2020s). The library came from the immunoSEQ multiplex PCR assay. In TCRdb, the immuneACCESS table is reduced to in-frame sequences with V and J assigned. These tables do not hold every clone; where another copy was compared, an unresolved V gene accounts for under half, and the others remain unexplained. Recorded for this sample are some 69,000 clones; 65% to 85% of them occurred a single time. Together, the top ten hold 1.8% of the sample. Material: peripheral blood. These receptors all stem from a woman in her fifties or sixties with acute or convalescent COVID-19.

The rearrangement uses TRBV5-4 and TRBJ2-2; D is unclear. The CDR3 runs to 13 residues. V lost 3 bases to trimming and J lost 6 bases, with 9 bases between them. CDR1 SGHNT and CDR2 YYREEE come from the germline V gene (reference sequence). The CDR3 loop reads CASSSDTAGELFF. The CDR3 DNA sequence: TGTGCCAGCAGCTCCGACACCGCCGGGGAGCTGTTTTTT.

The rearrangement uses TRBV19 and TRBJ2-1; the D gene is possibly TRBD2 (5 bases). V gave up 8 bases and J gave up 9 bases, with 8 bases separating them. CDR1 and CDR2 (germline): LNHDA, SQIVND (reference sequence). The CDR3 contains 10 residues. The CDR3: CASDRGEQFF. The CDR3 nucleotides are TGTGCCAGTGACCGGGGTGAGCAGTTCTTC.

The chain recombines TRBV14 with TRBJ2-7; 7 nucleotides match TRBD2. The CDR3 is 14 residues long. Per the germline V gene, CDR1 is SGHDN and CDR2 is FVKESK. J gave up 1 base and V 5 bases, and 5 bases lay outside the gene matches. The CDR3 DNA reads as TGTGCCAGCAGCTTGGCTAGCGGTTCCTACGAGCAGTACTTC. Its translation: CASSLASGSYEQYF.

This chain connects TRBV9 to TRBJ1-6; a possible D gene is TRBD1 (5 bases). This CDR3 has 12 amino acids. V lost 8 bases to trimming and J lost 8 bases, with 11 bases between them. CDR1 is SGDLS and CDR2 is YYNGEE in the germline V gene. The CDR3 coding sequence is TGTGCCAGTCAGGGCCATCATTCACCCCTCCACTTT. Protein: CASQGHHSPLHF. Drawing the rest from reference TRBV9 and TRBJ1-6, the complete variable domain is DSGVTQTPKHLITATGQRVTLRCSPRSGDLSVYWYQQSLDQGLQFLIQYYNGEERAKGNILERFSAQQFPDLHSELNLSSLELGDSALYFCASQGHHSPLHFGNGTRLTVT.

V gene TRBV18 combines with J gene TRBJ1-5; 9 nucleotides align to TRBD1. The V gene end was trimmed by 3 bases and the J gene end by 4 bases; junction bases not matched to a gene: 7. The CDR3 is 16 amino acids. Germline CDR1 reads KGHSH; CDR2 reads LQKENI. CDR3 bases: TGTGCCAGCTCACCGACGGGGACAGGGCTTAATCAGCCCCAGCATTTT. Its protein product is CASSPTGTGLNQPQHF. The whole variable domain, filled in from reference TRBV18 and TRBJ1-5, reads NAGVMQNPRHLVRRRGQEARLRCSPMKGHSHVYWYRQLPEEGLKFMVYLQKENIIDESGMPKERFSAEFPKEGPSILRIQQVVRGDSAAYFCASSPTGTGLNQPQHFGDGTRLSIL.

J is TRBJ2-1 and V is TRBV5-4; 11 positions agree with TRBD1. The CDR3 has 15 residues. Germline trimming cut 4 bases from V and 5 bases from J; bases unmatched to any gene: 5. Germline CDR1 SGHNT, CDR2 YYREEE (reference sequence). This CDR3 is CASSMDRGRHNEQFF. The DNA for the CDR3 is TGTGCCAGCAGCATGGACAGGGGGCGCCACAATGAGCAGTTCTTC.

The genes are TRBV5-1 and TRBJ1-6, with 8 bases identical to TRBD1. V shed 1 base, J shed 6 bases, and the junction held 3 bases outside the gene matches. The CDR3 extends over 15 amino acids. Per the germline V gene, CDR1 is SGHRS and CDR2 is YFSETQ. The chain's CDR3 is CASSLRGQVNSPLHF. CDR3 coding DNA: TGCGCCAGCAGCTTGCGGGGACAGGTTAATTCACCCCTCCACTTT.

This chain connects TRBV5-8 to TRBJ2-7; weak D call: TRBD2 (6 bases). Trimming shortened V by 4 bases and J by 3 bases, and 14 bases separated the two germline ends. The CDR3 is 14 amino acids. Germline-derived CDR1 and CDR2 are SGHTS and YDEGEE. This chain's CDR3 is CASSRRDGGYEQYF. In DNA, the CDR3 is TGTGCCAGCAGCCGGCGGGACGGAGGCTACGAGCAGTACTTC.

The J gene is TRBJ1-1, the V gene TRBV7-9; D uncertain. The CDR3 runs 16 residues. V was shortened by 0 bases and J by 4 bases, with 15 bases between the two germline ends. Germline V gene data show CDR1 as SEHNR and CDR2 as FQNEAQ (reference sequence). The DNA for the CDR3 is TGTGCCAGCAGCTTAGCGCCGATTACGCGGTTCACTGAAGCTTTCTTT. It specifies CASSLAPITRFTEAFF.

This sequence joins TRBV5-5 and TRBJ2-2; D is possibly TRBD1 (5 bases). Germline-derived CDR1 and CDR2 are SGHKS and YYEKEE (reference sequence). The V end was cut by 4 bases, the J end by 4 bases, with 14 bases between. The CDR3 is 15 residues long. This CDR3 is CASSPPQVGTGELFF. In nucleotides, the CDR3 is TGTGCCAGCAGCCCCCCACAGGTTGGCACCGGGGAGCTGTTTTTT.

This clone occurred once. V gene TRBV19 combines with J gene TRBJ1-1; a possible D gene is TRBD1 (5 bases). The CDR3 contains 16 residues. Germline V CDR1 and CDR2: LNHDA, SQIVND (reference sequence). V lost 4 bases, J lost 0 bases, and 15 bases lay in between. The chain's CDR3 is CASSRSGGLMNTEAFF. The DNA of the CDR3 is TGTGCCAGTAGTAGATCCGGGGGGTTAATGAACACTGAAGCTTTCTTT.

The chain uses TRBV28 and TRBJ1-1; the D is unclear. Germline V gene data show CDR1 as MDHEN and CDR2 as SYDVKM. Deletions cut 3 bases from V and 6 bases from J, with 11 bases between. This CDR3 region has 13 residues. This CDR3 reads CASSLAGMAEAFF. The DNA for the CDR3 is TGTGCCAGCAGTTTGGCGGGGATGGCTGAAGCTTTCTTT.

The J gene is TRBJ2-5, the V gene TRBV5-4; 7 nucleotides line up with TRBD2. This CDR3 spans 15 amino acids. The J segment lost 4 bases and the V segment lost 6 bases, leaving 12 bases of the junction unmatched. Germline CDR1 SGHNT, CDR2 YYREEE (reference sequence). CDR3 coding DNA: TGTGCCAGCACCTATCGGCGGGGGACCCGAGAGACCCAGTACTTC. Translated: CASTYRRGTRETQYF.

The V call is TRBV7-8, the J call TRBJ2-4, with D possibly matching TRBD1 (5 bases). This CDR3 has 12 residues. Germline CDR1 and CDR2: SGHVS and FQNEAQ. Trimming removed 5 bases at V and 10 bases at J, with 12 bases between. CDR3 protein: CASSPYRTIQYF. CDR3 nucleotide sequence: TGTGCCAGCAGCCCCTACAGGACGATTCAGTACTTC.

This rearrangement joins TRBV4-1 to TRBJ2-3, with 12 nucleotides matching TRBD2. The V gene's germline CDR1 is MGHRA and CDR2 YSYEKL. The CDR3 has 16 residues. Trimming cost V 7 bases and J 2 bases; bases outside gene matches: 7. CDR3 DNA: TGCGCCAGCAACCTAGGACTAGCGGGATTCACAGATACGCAGTATTTT. This codes for CASNLGLAGFTDTQYF.

The CDR3 DNA reads TGTGCCAGCAGCTTGGGACAGGCAGATACGCAGTATTTT. Translating it yields CASSLGQADTQYF. This rearrangement joins TRBV7-3 to TRBJ2-3; 8 bases match TRBD1. The CDR3 is 13 amino acids. The germline CDR1 and CDR2 sequences are SGHTA and FQGTGA. Germline trimming cut 3 bases from V and 4 bases from J; bases unmatched to any gene: 0. The whole variable domain, remainder taken from reference TRBV7-3 and TRBJ2-3, is GAGVSQTPSNKVTEKGKYVELRCDPISGHTALYWYRQSLGQGPEFLIYFQGTGAADDSGLPNDRFFAVRPEGSVSTLKIQRTERGDSAVYLCASSLGQADTQYFGPGTRLTVL.

The chain carries TRBV5-6 and TRBJ1-2; the D gene is possibly TRBD1 (5 bases). This CDR3 spans 15 amino acids. Trimming removed 4 bases from V and 7 bases from J, with 20 bases in between. Germline values: CDR1 SGHDT, CDR2 YYEEEE. This chain's CDR3 is CASSPWDREFAGYTF. DNA for the CDR3: TGTGCCAGCAGCCCTTGGGACCGGGAGTTTGCTGGCTACACCTTC.

V is TRBV5-4 and J is TRBJ2-3; 16 positions agree with TRBD2. Per germline, CDR1 SGHNT and CDR2 YYREEE (reference sequence). The CDR3 length is 18 residues. Germline trimming cut 4 bases from V and 5 bases from J; bases unmatched to any gene: 10. The DNA of the CDR3 is TGTGCCAGCAGCCCCTCGGGGGGACTAGCGGGGGGGCAAGATACGCAGTATTTT. It encodes CASSPSGGLAGGQDTQYF.

The chain joins TRBV3-1 (or the pseudogene TRBV3-2) to TRBJ1-1; TRBD1 matches at 7 bases. The length of the CDR3 is 13 residues. Germline values: CDR1 LGHDT, CDR2 YNNKEL (reference sequence). Trimming removed 5 bases from V and 5 bases from J; junction bases left unmatched: 5. The CDR3 spells CASSSQGNTEAFF. The CDR3 DNA reads as TGTGCCAGCAGCTCACAGGGGAATACTGAAGCTTTCTTT.

The rearrangement joins TRBV7-8 to TRBJ1-5; D is perhaps TRBD1 (5 bases). V was shortened by 1 base and J by 1 base, with 11 bases between the two germline ends. This CDR3 region has 16 residues. CDR1 is SGHVS, CDR2 FQNEAQ, per germline. In DNA form, the CDR3 reads TGTGCCAGCAGCTTAGACGGGGGAATAAGCAATCAGCCCCAGCATTTT. Translating it yields CASSLDGGISNQPQHF.